What follows are 8 T cell receptor beta chains derived from one specimen sequenced in a study of OX40 agonist ivuxolimab in advanced cancers. Sequenced by immunoSEQ multiplex PCR; TCRdb stores in-frame clones only, minus some. The sample has some 44,000 clones, roughly nine tenths seen once. This specimen consisted of CD4+ or CD8+ T cells sorted from blood, obtained in a trial of the OX40 agonist ivuxolimab. Source of these receptors: an adult with an advanced solid tumor such as melanoma, head and neck, liver or kidney cancer.

The rearrangement links TRBV28 to TRBJ2-7; weak D call: TRBD2 (6 bases). The CDR3 sequence is 15 residues long. V lost 5 bases and J lost 5, with 19 bases in between. The germline CDR1 and CDR2 sequences are MDHEN and SYDVKM. The CDR3 region is CASSSSRGVIDEQYF. In DNA form, the CDR3 reads TGTGCCAGCAGTAGTTCGCGGGGTGTTATCGACGAGCAGTACTTC.

The CDR3 sequence is CASSFGTGGRNQPQHF. In DNA, the CDR3 is TGTGCCAGCAGTTTTGGGACAGGGGGCAGGAATCAGCCCCAGCATTTT. The chain joins TRBV28 to TRBJ1-5, with TRBD1 matching over 12 bases. Germline V gives CDR1 MDHEN, CDR2 SYDVKM. The CDR3 covers 16 residues. V shed 3 bases and J 4 bases; nucleotides not matched to a gene: 4. The complete variable domain, with remaining parts taken from reference TRBV28 and TRBJ1-5, reads DVKVTQSSRYLVKRTGEKVFLECVQDMDHENMFWYRQDPGLGLRLIYFSYDVKMKEKGDIPEGYSVSREKKERFSLILESASTNQTSMYLCASSFGTGGRNQPQHFGDGTRLSIL.

The chain links TRBV6-6 to TRBJ1-4; D call uncertain. V lost 2 bases and J 4 bases, leaving 5 bases between the germline ends. The CDR3 extends over 13 amino acids. Germline V gene sequence: CDR1 MNHNY, CDR2 SVGAGI (reference sequence). DNA for the CDR3: TGTGCCAGCAGTTACGAGCTTAATGAAAAACTGTTTTTT. Protein sequence: CASSYELNEKLFF.

V is TRBV19 and J is TRBJ1-1, with D possibly being TRBD1 (6 bases). Per germline, CDR1 LNHDA and CDR2 SQIVND (reference sequence). V lost 3 bases, J lost 4 bases, and 21 bases lay in between. This CDR3 spans 17 amino acids. The CDR3 region is CASSIIQQGRVGTEAFF. CDR3 bases: TGTGCCAGTAGTATCATCCAACAGGGTCGAGTTGGCACTGAAGCTTTCTTT.

This clone was counted a single time. The genes are TRBV7-9 and TRBJ2-5, with D possibly being TRBD2 (7 bases). Trimming cost V 2 bases and J 5 bases, with 15 bases left between them. Looked up from germline, CDR1 is SEHNR and CDR2 is FQNEAQ (reference sequence). CDR3 length: 15 amino acids. DNA of the CDR3: TGTGCCAGCAGCTTACGGGGGGCCTTTGGGGAGACCCAGTACTTC. Translating gives CASSLRGAFGETQYF. Together with reference TRBV7-9 and TRBJ2-5, the CDR3 gives the full variable domain: DTGVSQNPRHKITKRGQNVTFRCDPISEHNRLYWYRQTLGQGPEFLTYFQNEAQLEKSRLLSDRFSAERPKGSFSTLEIQRTEQGDSAMYLCASSLRGAFGETQYFGPGTRLLVL.

This chain links TRBV19 with TRBJ1-4, with 10 positions matching TRBD1. Germline V CDR1 and CDR2: LNHDA, SQIVND (reference sequence). Germline trimming cut 3 bases from V and 0 bases from J; bases unmatched to any gene: 1. This CDR3 region has 16 residues. The CDR3: CASSMDRGATNEKLFF. The CDR3 nucleotides read TGTGCCAGTAGTATGGACAGGGGGGCAACTAATGAAAAACTGTTTTTT.

Turning to this clone: A junction boundary mismatches the germline segment, possibly from a read error. The V call is TRBV28, the J call TRBJ1-1; possibly TRBD1 for D (6 bases). The germline V gene encodes CDR1 MDHEN and CDR2 SYDVKM. The CDR3 consists of 11 residues. The CDR3 sequence: CATQGPDRNYF. CDR3 DNA sequence: TGTGCCACCCAAGGGCCCGACAGGAATTACTTT.

The sample holds one count of this clone. The chain links TRBV2 to TRBJ2-7; D possibly corresponds to TRBD1 (5 bases). Germline CDR1 SNHLY, CDR2 FYNNEI. The CDR3 loop spans 12 amino acids. V was clipped by 6 bases and J by 3 bases, with 9 bases between them. CDR3 region: CASRWGSYEQYF. The DNA of the CDR3 is TGTGCCAGCAGATGGGGCAGCTACGAGCAGTACTTC.